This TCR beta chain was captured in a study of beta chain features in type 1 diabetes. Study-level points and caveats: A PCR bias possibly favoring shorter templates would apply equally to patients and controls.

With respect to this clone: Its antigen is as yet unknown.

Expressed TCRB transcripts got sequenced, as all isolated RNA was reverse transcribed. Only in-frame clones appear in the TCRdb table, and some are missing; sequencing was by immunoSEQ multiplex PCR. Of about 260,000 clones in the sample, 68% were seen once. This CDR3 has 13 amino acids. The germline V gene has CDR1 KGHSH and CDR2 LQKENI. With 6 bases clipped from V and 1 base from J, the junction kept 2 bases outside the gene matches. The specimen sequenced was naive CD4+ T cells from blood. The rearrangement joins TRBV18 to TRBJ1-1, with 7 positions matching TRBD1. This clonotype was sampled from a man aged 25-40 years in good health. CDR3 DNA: TGTGCCAGCTCGGGACAGTGGAACACTGAAGCTTTCTTT. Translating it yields CASSGQWNTEAFF.